This T cell receptor beta chain is from a study of type 1 regulatory T cells. On the study more broadly: An in vitro protocol generated T-allo10, a Tr1-enriched, alloantigen-specific CD4 T cell product.

TCRdb used MiXCR to reprocess the reads, holding one entry per CDR3 protein. In the table there are some 90,000 distinct CDR3 sequences, about 28% of which are singletons. CDR3 length: 11 residues. The V and J ends lost 6 bases and 11 bases respectively, with 12 bases between them. Germline CDR1 reads MDHEN; CDR2 reads SYDVKM. V usage is TRBV28 and J usage is TRBJ2-3; no clear D gene. The sequence came from a human donor in good health. The sample consisted of CD4+ T cells, either the whole sample or a sorted fraction (not recorded which). The CDR3 is CASRRSGEQYF. The CDR3, as DNA: TGTGCCAGCAGGCGCTCTGGAGAGCAGTATTTT.